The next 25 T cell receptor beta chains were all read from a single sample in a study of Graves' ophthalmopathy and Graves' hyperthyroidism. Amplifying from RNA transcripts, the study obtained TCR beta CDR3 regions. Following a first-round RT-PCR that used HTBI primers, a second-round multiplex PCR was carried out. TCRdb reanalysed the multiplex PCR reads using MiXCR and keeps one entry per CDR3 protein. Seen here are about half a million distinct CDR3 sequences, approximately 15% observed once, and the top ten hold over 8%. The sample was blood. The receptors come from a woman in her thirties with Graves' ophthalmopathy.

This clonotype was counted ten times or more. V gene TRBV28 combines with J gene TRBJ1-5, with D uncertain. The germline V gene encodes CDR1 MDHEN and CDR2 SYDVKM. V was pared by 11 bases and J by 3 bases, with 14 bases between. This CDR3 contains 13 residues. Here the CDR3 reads CAATQPSNQPQHF. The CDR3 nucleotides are TGTGCCGCGACACAGCCCTCCAATCAGCCCCAGCATTTT.

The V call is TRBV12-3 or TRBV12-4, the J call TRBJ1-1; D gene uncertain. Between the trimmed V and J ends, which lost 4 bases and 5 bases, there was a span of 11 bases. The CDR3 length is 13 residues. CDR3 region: CASSSLDGTEAFF. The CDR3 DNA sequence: TGTGCCAGCAGTTCTCTCGACGGGACTGAAGCTTTCTTT.

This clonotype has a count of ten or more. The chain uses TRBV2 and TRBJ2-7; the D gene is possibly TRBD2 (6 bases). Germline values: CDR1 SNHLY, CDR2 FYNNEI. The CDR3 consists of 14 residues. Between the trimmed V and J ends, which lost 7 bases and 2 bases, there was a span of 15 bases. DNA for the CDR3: TGTGCCAGCAACCCGGGACTTCCCCCCTACGAGCAGTACTTC. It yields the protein CASNPGLPPYEQYF.

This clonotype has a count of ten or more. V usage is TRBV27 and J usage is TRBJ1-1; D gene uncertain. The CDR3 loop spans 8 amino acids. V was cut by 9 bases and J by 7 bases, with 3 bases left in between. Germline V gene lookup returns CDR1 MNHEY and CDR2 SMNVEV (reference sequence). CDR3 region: CARDEAFF. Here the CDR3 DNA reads TGTGCCAGGGATGAAGCTTTCTTT.

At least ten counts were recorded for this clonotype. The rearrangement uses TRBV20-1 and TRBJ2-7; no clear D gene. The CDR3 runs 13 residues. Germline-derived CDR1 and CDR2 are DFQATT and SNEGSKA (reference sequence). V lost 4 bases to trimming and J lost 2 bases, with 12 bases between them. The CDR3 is CSAIVPLTYEQYF. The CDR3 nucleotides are TGCAGTGCTATTGTCCCTCTTACCTACGAGCAGTACTTC.

The chain's CDR3 is CASSLGLAGAGNIQYF. CDR3 in DNA: TGTGCCAGCAGCTTGGGACTAGCGGGAGCAGGGAACATTCAGTACTTC. The chain carries TRBV5-4 and TRBJ2-4, with 12 bases fitting TRBD2. The length of the CDR3 is 16 residues. CDR1 and CDR2 (germline): SGHNT, YYREEE (reference sequence). V shed 0 bases, J shed 7 bases, and the junction held 5 bases outside the gene matches.

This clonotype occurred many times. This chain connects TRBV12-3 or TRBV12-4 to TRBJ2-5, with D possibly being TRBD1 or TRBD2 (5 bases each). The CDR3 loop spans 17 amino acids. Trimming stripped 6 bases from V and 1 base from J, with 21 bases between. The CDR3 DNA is TGTGCCAGCAGCAGACGCAAAGGGACGGACCTCCAAGAGACCCAGTACTTC. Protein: CASSRRKGTDLQETQYF.

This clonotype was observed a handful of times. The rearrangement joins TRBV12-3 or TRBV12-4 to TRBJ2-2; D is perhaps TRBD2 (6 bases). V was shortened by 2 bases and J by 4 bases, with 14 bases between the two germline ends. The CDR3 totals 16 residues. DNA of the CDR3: TGTGCCAGCAGTTTAAGTTCTATCGGGGGCACCGGGGAGCTGTTTTTT. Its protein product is CASSLSSIGGTGELFF.

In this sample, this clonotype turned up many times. CDR3 bases: TGTGCCAGCGTCCGGGACACCTACTACGAGCAGTACTTC. Translating gives CASVRDTYYEQYF. The chain employs TRBV6-5 and TRBJ2-7, with a weak D call TRBD1 (6 bases). The germline gives CDR1 MNHEY, CDR2 SVGAGI. V was clipped by 8 bases and J by 3 bases, with 14 bases between them. This CDR3 has 13 amino acids.

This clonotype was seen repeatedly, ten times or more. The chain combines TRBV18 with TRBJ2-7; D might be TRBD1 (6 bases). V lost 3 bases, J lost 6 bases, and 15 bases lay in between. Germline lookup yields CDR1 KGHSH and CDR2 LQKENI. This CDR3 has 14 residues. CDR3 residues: CASSPDSTLLEQYF. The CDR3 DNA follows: TGTGCCAGCTCACCGGACAGTACCCTGCTCGAGCAGTACTTC.

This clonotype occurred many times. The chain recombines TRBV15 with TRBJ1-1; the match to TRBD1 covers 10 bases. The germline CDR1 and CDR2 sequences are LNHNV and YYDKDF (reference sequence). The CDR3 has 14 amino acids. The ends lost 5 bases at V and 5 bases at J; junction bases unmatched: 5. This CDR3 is CATSRDRGRTEAFF. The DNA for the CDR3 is TGTGCCACCAGCCGTGACAGGGGGCGAACTGAAGCTTTCTTT.

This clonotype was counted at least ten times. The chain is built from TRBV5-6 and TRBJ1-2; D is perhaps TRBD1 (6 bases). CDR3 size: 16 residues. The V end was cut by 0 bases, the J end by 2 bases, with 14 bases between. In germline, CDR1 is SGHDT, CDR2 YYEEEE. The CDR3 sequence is CASSLGSGAWNYGYTF. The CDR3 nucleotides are TGTGCCAGCAGCTTGGGTTCGGGGGCTTGGAACTATGGCTACACCTTC.

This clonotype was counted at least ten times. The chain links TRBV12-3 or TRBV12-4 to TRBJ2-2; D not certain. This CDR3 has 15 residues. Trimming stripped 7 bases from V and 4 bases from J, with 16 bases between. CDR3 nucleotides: TGTGCCAGCACCCCTGTTGGTGGCTCCACCGGGGAGCTGTTTTTT. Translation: CASTPVGGSTGELFF.

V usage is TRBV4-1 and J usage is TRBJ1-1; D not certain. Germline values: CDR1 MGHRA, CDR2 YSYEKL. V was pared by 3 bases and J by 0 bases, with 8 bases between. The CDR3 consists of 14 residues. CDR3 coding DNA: TGCGCCAGCAGCCAGGGAGATATGAACACTGAAGCTTTCTTT. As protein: CASSQGDMNTEAFF.

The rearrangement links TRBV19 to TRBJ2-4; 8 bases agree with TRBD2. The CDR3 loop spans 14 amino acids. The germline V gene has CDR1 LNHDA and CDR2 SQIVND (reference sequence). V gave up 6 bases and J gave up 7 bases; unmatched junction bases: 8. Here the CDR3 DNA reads TGTGCCAGTAGAGTGGGCGGGAGGACCAACATTCAGTACTTC. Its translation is CASRVGGRTNIQYF.

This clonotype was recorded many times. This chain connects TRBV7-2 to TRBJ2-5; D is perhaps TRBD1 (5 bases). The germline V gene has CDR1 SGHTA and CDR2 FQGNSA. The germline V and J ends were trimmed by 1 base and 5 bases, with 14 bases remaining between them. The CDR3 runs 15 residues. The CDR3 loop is CASSLVVSGMETQYF. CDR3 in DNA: TGTGCCAGCAGCTTAGTAGTATCAGGGATGGAGACCCAGTACTTC.

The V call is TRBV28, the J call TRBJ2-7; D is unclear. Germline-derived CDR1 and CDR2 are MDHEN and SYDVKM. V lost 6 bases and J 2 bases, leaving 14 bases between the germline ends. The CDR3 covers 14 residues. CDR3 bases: TGTGCCAGCAGACAACCGACGGCTCCCTACGAGCAGTACTTC. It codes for CASRQPTAPYEQYF.

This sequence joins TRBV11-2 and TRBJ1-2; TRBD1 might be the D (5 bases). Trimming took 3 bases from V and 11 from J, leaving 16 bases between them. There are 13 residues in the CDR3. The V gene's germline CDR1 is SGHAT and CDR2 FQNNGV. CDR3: CASSFYRTEGYTF. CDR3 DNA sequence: TGTGCCAGCAGCTTCTACCGGACGGAGGGGTACACCTTC.

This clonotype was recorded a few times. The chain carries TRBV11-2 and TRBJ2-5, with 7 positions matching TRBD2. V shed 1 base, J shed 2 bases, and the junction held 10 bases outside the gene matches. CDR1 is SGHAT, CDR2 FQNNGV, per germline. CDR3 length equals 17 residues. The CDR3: CASSLGGGKTLQETQYF. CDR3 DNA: TGTGCCAGCAGCTTAGGGGGGGGGAAAACCCTTCAAGAGACCCAGTACTTC.

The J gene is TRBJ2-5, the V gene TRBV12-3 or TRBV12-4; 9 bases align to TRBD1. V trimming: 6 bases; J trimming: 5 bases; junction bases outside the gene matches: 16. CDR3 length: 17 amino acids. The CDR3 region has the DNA TGTGCCAGCAGCCCGAGGAGCGGGACAGGGTTTCAGGAGACCCAGTACTTC. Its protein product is CASSPRSGTGFQETQYF.

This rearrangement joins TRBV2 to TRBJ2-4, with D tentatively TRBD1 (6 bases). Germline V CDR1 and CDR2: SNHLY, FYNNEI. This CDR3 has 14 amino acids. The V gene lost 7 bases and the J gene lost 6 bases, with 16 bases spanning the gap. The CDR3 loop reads CASTVNGGINIQYF. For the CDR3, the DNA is TGTGCCAGCACCGTGAATGGGGGCATAAACATTCAGTACTTC.

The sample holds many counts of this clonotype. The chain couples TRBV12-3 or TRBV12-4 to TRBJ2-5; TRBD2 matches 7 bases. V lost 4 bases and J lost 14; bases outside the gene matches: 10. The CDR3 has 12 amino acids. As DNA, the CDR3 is TGTGCCAGCAGTTCAACGGGGACTACACTATACTTC. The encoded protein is CASSSTGTTLYF.

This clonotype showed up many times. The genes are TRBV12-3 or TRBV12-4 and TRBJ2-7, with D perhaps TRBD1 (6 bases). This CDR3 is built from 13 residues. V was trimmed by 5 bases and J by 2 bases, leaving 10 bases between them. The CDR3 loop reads CASSGDNPYEQYF. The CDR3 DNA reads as TGTGCCAGCAGTGGGGACAACCCCTACGAGCAGTACTTC.

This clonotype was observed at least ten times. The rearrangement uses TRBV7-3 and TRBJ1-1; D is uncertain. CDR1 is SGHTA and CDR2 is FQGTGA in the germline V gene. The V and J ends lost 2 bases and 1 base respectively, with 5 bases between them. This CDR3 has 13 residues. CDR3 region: CASSLLPNTEAFF. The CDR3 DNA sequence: TGTGCCAGCAGCTTACTTCCGAACACTGAAGCTTTCTTT.

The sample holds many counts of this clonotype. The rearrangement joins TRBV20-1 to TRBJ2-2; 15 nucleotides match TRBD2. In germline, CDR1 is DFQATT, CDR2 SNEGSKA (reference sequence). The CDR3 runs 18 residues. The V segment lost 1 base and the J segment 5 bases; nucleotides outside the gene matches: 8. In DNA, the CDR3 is TGCAGTGCTAGAGTCGGGACTAGCGGGGGGCAGGGTACCGGGGAGCTGTTTTTT. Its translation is CSARVGTSGGQGTGELFF.